This T cell receptor beta chain was sequenced during a study of cytomegalovirus exposure and HLA in healthy donors. Study-level background: Earlier, roughly 180 million T cells were analyzed, and over 95 million unique TCR beta sequences were found among them.

Notes on the study in general: Per a later analysis, about 15,000 TCR beta sequences showed association with HLA alleles at 0.05 false discovery rate. Among the CMV-associated chains, three were confirmed in vitro as specific for CMV antigens.

Trimming took off 6 bases at V and 2 bases at J, with 8 bases between the two ends. This CDR3 comprises 13 residues. Per the germline V gene, CDR1 is SGHTA and CDR2 is FQGNSA. In the case of this clone: Its antigen is unidentified.

The PCR made use of 60 Vbeta and 13 Jbeta primers. Repertoires were generated with immunoSEQ multiplex PCR, while TCRdb's copy carries only in-frame clones and drops some. The sample lists 130,000 or so clones, 60% to 80% occurring once. The sequence came from a middle-aged man in good health and CMV-seronegative. The chain has TRBV7-2 and TRBJ1-3; TRBD1 is a possible D gene (6 bases). Sequencing was carried out using PBMCs. CDR3 loop: CASSSGAGNTIYF. In DNA form, the CDR3 reads TGTGCCAGCAGTTCAGGGGCTGGAAACACCATATATTTT.